This T cell receptor beta chain is drawn from a study of chemoradiotherapy in HPV16-positive cancers. Assay: immunoSEQ multiplex PCR; the TCRdb copy retains only in-frame clones and omits some. The sample contains 20,000 to 25,000 clones, 87% of which appear only once. As regards this clone: Antigen: not known.

CDR1 and CDR2 (germline): LNHDA, SQIVND (reference sequence). Trimming cost V 3 bases and J 6 bases; bases outside gene matches: 6. The CDR3 length is 14 residues. Study results and limitations: HPV-specific T cells were functionally defined from only a couple of HPV16-positive patients.

The TCR was taken from a human donor with HPV-associated anogenital cancer. Material: blood, obtained from a patient who underwent chemoradiotherapy. The J gene is TRBJ2-7, the V gene TRBV19, with 9 nucleotides matching TRBD2. The CDR3 DNA reads as TGTGCCAGTAGTATTGATAGCGGGAGAATCGAGCAGTACTTC. Amino acids: CASSIDSGRIEQYF.